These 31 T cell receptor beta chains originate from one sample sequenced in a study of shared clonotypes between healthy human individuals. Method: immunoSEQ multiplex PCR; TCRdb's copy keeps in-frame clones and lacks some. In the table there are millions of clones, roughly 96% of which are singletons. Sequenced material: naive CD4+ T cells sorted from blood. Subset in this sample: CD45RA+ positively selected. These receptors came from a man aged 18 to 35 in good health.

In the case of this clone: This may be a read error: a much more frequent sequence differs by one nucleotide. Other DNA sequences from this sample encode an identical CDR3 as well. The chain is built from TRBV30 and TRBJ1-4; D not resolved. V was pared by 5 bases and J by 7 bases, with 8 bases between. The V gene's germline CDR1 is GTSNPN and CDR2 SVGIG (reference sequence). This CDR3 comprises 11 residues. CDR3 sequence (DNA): TGTGCCTGGGGCGGAGGTGAAAAACTGTTTTTT. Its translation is CAWGGGEKLFF.

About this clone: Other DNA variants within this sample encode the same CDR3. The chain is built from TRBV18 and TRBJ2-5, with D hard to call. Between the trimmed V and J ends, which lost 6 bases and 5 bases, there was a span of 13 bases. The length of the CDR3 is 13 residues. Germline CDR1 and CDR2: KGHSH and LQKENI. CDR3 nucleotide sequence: TGTGCCAGCTCCCCCAGTGGAGTGGAGACCCAGTACTTC. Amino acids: CASSPSGVETQYF.

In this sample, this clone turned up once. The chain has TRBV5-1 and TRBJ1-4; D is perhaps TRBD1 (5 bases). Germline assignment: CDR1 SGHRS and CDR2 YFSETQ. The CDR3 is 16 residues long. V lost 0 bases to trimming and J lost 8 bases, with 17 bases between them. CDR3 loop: CASSLAVGQGNEKLFF. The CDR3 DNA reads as TGCGCCAGCAGCTTGGCCGTTGGGCAGGGCAACGAAAAACTGTTTTTT.

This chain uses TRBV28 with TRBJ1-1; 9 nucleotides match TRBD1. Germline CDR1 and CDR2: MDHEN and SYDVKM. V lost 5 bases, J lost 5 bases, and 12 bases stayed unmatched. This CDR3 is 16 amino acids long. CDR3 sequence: CASSLRGTGSRTEAFF. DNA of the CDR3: TGTGCCAGCAGTCTGAGAGGGACAGGGTCGAGGACTGAAGCTTTCTTT. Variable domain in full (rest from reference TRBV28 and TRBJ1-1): DVKVTQSSRYLVKRTGEKVFLECVQDMDHENMFWYRQDPGLGLRLIYFSYDVKMKEKGDIPEGYSVSREKKERFSLILESASTNQTSMYLCASSLRGTGSRTEAFFGQGTRLTVV.

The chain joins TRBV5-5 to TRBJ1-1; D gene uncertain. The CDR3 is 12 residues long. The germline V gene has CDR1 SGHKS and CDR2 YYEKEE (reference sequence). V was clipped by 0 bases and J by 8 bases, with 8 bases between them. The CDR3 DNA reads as TGTGCCAGCAGCTTGGTTTTCCGCGAAGCTTTCTTT. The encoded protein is CASSLVFREAFF.

CDR3 region: CASSAPPGQRDGYTF. CDR3 sequence (DNA): TGTGCCAGCAGCGCCCCTCCGGGACAGAGGGATGGCTACACCTTC. The chain links TRBV9 to TRBJ1-2; 7 bases map to TRBD1. With V trimmed by 3 bases and J by 6 bases, 11 bases remained unmatched. The V gene's germline CDR1 is SGDLS and CDR2 YYNGEE. The CDR3 sequence is 15 residues long.

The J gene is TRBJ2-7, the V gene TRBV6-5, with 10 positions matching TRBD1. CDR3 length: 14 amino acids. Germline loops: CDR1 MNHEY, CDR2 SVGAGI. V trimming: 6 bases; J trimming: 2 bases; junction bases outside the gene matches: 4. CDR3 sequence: CASSWDRGTYEQYF. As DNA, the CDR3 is TGTGCCAGCAGCTGGGACAGGGGTACCTACGAGCAGTACTTC.

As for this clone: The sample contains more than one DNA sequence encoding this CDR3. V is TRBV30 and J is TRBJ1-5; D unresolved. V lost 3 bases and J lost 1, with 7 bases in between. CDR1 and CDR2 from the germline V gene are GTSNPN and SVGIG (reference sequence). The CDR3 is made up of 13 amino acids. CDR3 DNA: TGTGCCTGGAGCCTAGGAAGCAATCAGCCCCAGCATTTT. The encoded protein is CAWSLGSNQPQHF. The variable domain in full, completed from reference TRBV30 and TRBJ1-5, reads SQTIHQWPATLVQPVGSPLSLECTVEGTSNPNLYWYRQAAGRGLQLLFYSVGIGQISSEVPQNLSASRPQDRQFILSSKKLLLSDSGFYLCAWSLGSNQPQHFGDGTRLSIL.

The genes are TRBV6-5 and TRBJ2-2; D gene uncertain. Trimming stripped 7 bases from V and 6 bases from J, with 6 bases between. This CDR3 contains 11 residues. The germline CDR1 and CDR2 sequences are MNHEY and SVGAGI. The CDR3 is CASKAAGELFF. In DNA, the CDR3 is TGTGCCAGCAAGGCGGCCGGGGAGCTGTTTTTT.

The CDR3 DNA is TGTGCCAGCAGCTTATGGACAGGGGTGGAAGGAAACACCATATATTTT. It yields the protein CASSLWTGVEGNTIYF. The chain recombines TRBV7-9 with TRBJ1-3, with 9 bases identical to TRBD1. CDR1 is SEHNR and CDR2 is FQNEAQ in the germline V gene (reference sequence). The CDR3 totals 16 residues. The V and J ends lost 2 bases and 4 bases, in that order; junction bases with no gene match: 6.

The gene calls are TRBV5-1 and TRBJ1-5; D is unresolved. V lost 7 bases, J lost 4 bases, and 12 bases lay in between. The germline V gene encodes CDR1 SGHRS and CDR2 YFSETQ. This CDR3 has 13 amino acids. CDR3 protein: CASRSADNQPQHF. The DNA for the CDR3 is TGCGCCAGCCGCTCAGCCGATAATCAGCCCCAGCATTTT.

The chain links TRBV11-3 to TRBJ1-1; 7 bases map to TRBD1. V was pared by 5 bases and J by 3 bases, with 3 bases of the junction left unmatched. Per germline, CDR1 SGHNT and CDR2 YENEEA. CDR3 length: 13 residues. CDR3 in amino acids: CASSLGTDTEAFF. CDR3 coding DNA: TGTGCCAGCAGCCTAGGGACAGACACTGAAGCTTTCTTT. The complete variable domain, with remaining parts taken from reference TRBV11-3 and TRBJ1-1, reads EAGVVQSPRYKIIEKKQPVAFWCNPISGHNTLYWYLQNLGQGPELLIRYENEEAVDDSQLPKDRFSAERLKGVDSTLKIQPAELGDSAVYLCASSLGTDTEAFFGQGTRLTVV.

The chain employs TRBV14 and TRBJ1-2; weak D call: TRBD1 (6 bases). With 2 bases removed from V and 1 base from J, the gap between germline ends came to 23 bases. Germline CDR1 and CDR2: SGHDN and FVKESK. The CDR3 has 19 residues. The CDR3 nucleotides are TGTGCCAGCAGCCAATTATTTCTTCTGCCAGGGGATAGTAACTATGGCTACACCTTC. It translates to CASSQLFLLPGDSNYGYTF. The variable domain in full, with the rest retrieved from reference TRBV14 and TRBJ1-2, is EAGVTQFPSHSVIEKGQTVTLRCDPISGHDNLYWYRRVMGKEIKFLLHFVKESKQDESGMPNNRFLAERTGGTYSTLKVQPAELEDSGVYFCASSQLFLLPGDSNYGYTFGSGTRLTVV.

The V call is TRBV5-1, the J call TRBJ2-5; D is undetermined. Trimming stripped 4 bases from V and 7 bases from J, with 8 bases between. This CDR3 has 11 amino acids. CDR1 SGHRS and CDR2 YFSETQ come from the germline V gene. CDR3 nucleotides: TGCGCCAGCAGCGGGTTAGGGACCCAGTACTTC. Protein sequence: CASSGLGTQYF.

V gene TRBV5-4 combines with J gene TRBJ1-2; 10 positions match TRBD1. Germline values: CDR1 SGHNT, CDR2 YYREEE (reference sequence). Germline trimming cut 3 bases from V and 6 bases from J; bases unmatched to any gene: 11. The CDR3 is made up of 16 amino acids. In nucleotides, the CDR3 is TGTGCCAGCAGCTCCCTCGACAGGGGGCTCGGGAATGGCTACACCTTC. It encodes CASSSLDRGLGNGYTF.

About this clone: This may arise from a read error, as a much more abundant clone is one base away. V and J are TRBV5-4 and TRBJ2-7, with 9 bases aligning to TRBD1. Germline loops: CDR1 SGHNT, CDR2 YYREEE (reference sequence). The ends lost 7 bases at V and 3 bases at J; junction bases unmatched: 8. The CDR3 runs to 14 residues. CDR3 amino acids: CASGGQGQGYEQYF. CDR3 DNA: TGTGCCAGCGGAGGACAGGGACAGGGCTACGAGCAGTACTTC.

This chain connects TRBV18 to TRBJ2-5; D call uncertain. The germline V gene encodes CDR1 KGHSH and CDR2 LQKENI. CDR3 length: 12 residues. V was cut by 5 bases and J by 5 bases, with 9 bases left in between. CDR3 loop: CASSTSGETQYF. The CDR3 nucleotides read TGTGCCAGCTCAACCTCCGGGGAGACCCAGTACTTC.

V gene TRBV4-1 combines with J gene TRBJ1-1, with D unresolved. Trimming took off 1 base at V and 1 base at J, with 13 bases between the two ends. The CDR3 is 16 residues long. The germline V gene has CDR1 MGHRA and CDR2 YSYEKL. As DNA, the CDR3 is TGCGCCAGCAGCCAAGTTGGGAGGGCAACGAACACTGAAGCTTTCTTT. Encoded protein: CASSQVGRATNTEAFF.

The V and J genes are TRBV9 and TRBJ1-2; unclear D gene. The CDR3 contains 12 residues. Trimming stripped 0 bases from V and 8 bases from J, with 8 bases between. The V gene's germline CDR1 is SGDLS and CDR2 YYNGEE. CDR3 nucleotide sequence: TGTGCCAGCAGCGTAGAAGGAGAAGGCTACACCTTC. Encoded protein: CASSVEGEGYTF.

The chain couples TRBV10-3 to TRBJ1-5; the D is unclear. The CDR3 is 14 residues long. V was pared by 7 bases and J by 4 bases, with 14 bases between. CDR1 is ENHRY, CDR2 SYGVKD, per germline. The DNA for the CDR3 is TGTGCCATCAAAACAGAACTAGGGAATCAGCCCCAGCATTTT. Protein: CAIKTELGNQPQHF.

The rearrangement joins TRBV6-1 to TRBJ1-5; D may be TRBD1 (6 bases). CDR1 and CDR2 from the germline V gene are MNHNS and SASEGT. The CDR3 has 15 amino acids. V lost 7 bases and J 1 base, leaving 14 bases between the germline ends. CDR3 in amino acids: CASTGYTGSNQPQHF. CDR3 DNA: TGTGCCAGCACTGGGTACACAGGGAGCAATCAGCCCCAGCATTTT.

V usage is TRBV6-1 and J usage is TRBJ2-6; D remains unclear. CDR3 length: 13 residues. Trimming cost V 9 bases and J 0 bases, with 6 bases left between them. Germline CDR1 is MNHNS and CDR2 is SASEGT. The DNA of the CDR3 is TGTGCCAGTAGATTCTCTGGGGCCAACGTCCTGACTTTC. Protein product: CASRFSGANVLTF.

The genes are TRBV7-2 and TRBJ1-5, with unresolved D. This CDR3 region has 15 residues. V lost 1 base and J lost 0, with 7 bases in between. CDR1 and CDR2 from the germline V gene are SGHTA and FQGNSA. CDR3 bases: TGTGCCAGCAGCTTAGACGTATATAGCAATCAGCCCCAGCATTTT. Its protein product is CASSLDVYSNQPQHF.

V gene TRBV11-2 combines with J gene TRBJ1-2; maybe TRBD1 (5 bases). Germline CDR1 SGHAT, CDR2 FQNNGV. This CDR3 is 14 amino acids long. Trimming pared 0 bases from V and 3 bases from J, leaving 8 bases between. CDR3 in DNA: TGTGCCAGCAGCTTAGAGGGGGTAGACTATGGCTACACCTTC. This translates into CASSLEGVDYGYTF.

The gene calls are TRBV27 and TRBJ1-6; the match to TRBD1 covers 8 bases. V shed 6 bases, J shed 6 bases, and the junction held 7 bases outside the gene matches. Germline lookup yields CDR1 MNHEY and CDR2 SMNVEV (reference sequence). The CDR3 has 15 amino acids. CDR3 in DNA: TGTGCCAGCAGAACCGGGACAGGAGCTAATTCACCCCTCCACTTT. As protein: CASRTGTGANSPLHF.

CDR3: CASSLLKVFEQYF. The CDR3, as DNA: TGTGCCAGCAGCTTACTTAAGGTGTTCGAGCAGTACTTC. The chain joins TRBV11-2 to TRBJ2-7; no definite D call. V was clipped by 2 bases and J by 6 bases, with 11 bases between them. The CDR3 spans 13 residues. Germline V CDR1 and CDR2: SGHAT, FQNNGV.

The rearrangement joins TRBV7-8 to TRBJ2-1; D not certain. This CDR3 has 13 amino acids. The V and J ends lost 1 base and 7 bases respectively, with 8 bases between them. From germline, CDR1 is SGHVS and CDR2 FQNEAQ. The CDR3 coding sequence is TGTGCCAGCAGCTTAGATATTGCGAATGAGCAGTTCTTC. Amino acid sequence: CASSLDIANEQFF.

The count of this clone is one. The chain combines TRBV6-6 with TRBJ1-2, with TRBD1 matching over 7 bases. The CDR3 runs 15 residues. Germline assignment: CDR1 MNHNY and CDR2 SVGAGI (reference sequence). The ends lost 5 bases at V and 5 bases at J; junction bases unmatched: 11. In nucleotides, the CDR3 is TGTGCCAGCAGTGATAACTTGAGGGGGCAATATGGCTACACCTTC. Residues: CASSDNLRGQYGYTF.

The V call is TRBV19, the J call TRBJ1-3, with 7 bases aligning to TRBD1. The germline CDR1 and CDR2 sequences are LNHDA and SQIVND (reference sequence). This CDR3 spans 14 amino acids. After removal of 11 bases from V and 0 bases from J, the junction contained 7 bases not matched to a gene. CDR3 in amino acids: CASAGQSSGNTIYF. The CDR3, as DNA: TGTGCCTCGGCGGGACAGAGCTCTGGAAACACCATATATTTT. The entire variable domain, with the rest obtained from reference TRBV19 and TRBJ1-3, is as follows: DGGITQSPKYLFRKEGQNVTLSCEQNLNHDAMYWYRQDPGQGLRLIYYSQIVNDFQKGDIAEGYSVSREKKESFPLTVTSAQKNPTAFYLCASAGQSSGNTIYFGEGSWLTVV.

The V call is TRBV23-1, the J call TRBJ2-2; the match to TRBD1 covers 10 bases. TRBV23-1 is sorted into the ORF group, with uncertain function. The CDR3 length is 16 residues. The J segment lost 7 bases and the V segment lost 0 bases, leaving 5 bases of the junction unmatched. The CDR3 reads CASSQSDRGYSGELFF. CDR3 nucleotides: TGCGCCAGCAGTCAATCGGACAGGGGGTATAGCGGGGAGCTGTTTTTT.

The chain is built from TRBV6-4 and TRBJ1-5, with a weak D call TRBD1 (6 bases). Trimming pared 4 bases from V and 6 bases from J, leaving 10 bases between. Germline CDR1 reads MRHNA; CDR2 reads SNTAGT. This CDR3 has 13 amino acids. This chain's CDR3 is CASSAGVGQPQHF. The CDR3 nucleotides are TGTGCCAGCAGTGCAGGGGTGGGTCAGCCCCAGCATTTT.